This T cell receptor beta chain was recorded in a study of T cell changes during pregnancy in multiple sclerosis. V lost 6 bases, J lost 1 base, and 16 bases stayed unmatched. CDR1 is SGHTA, CDR2 FQGNSA, per germline. The CDR3 has 19 amino acids. This clone has a single count. The assay was immunoSEQ multiplex PCR, and TCRdb's table has in-frame clones only and misses some. Among some 60,000 clones, around 93% were seen once, and the ten largest hold 3% to 4%. The material sequenced was peripheral blood, taken after pregnancy. This receptor was taken from a female donor in good health, enrolled as a control in a pregnancy study. The chain is built from TRBV7-2 and TRBJ1-3; TRBD1 matches 9 bases. CDR3 nucleotide sequence: TGTGCCAGCAGTCCAACCCTCCCGGGACAGGGTACGTCTGGAAACACCATATATTTT. Encoded protein: CASSPTLPGQGTSGNTIYF.